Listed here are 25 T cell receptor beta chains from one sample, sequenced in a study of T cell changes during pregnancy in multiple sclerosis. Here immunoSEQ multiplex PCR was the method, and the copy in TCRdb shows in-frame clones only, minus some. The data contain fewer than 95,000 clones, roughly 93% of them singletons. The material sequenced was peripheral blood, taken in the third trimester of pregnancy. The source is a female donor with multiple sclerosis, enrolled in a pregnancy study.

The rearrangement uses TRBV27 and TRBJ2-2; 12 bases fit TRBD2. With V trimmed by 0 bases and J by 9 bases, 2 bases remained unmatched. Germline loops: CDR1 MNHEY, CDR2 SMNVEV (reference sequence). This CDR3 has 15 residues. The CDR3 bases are TGTGCCAGCAGTTTATCCACTAGCGGGAGGTGGGAGCTGTTTTTT. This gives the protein CASSLSTSGRWELFF.

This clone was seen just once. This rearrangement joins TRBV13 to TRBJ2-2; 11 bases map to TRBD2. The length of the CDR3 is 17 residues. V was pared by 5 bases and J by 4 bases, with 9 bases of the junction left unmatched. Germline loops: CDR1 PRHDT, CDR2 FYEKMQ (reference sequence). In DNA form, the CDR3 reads TGTGCCAGCAGCCCGGGACCGGGACTAGCGGCCACCGGGGAGCTGTTTTTT. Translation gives CASSPGPGLAATGELFF.

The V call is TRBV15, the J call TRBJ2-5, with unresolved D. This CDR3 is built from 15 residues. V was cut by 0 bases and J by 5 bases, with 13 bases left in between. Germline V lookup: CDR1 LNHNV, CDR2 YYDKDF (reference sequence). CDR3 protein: CATSRDQGARETQYF. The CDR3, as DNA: TGTGCCACCAGCAGAGATCAAGGAGCTCGTGAGACCCAGTACTTC.

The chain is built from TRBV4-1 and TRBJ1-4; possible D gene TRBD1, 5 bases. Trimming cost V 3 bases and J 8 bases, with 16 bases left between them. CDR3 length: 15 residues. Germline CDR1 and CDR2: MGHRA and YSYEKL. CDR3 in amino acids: CASSHPGLSPEKLFF. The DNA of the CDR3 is TGCGCCAGCAGCCACCCGGGACTAAGCCCGGAAAAACTGTTTTTT.

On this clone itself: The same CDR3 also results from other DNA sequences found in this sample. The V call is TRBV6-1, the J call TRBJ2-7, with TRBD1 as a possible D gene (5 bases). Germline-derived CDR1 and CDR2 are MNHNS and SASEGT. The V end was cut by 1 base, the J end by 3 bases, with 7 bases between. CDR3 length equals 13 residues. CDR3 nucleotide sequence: TGTGCCAGCAGTGAAGTTAGGGGCTACGAGCAGTACTTC. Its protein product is CASSEVRGYEQYF.

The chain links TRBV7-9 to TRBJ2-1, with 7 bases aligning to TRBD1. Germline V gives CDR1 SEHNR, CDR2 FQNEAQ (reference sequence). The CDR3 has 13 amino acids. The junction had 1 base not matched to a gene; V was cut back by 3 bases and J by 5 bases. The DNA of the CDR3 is TGTGCCAGCAGCTTGGGACAGAACAATGAGCAGTTCTTC. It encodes CASSLGQNNEQFF.

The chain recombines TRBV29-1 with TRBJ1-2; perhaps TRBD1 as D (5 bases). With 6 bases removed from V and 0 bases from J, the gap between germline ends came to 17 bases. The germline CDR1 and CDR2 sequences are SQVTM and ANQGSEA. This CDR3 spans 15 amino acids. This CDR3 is CSVLGEQEANYGYTF. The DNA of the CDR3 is TGCAGCGTCCTTGGAGAACAGGAAGCTAACTATGGCTACACCTTC. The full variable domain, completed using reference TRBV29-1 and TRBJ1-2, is SAVISQKPSRDICQRGTSLTIQCQVDSQVTMMFWYRQQPGQSLTLIATANQGSEATYESGFVIDKFPISRPNLTFSTLTVSNMSPEDSSIYLCSVLGEQEANYGYTFGSGTRLTVV.

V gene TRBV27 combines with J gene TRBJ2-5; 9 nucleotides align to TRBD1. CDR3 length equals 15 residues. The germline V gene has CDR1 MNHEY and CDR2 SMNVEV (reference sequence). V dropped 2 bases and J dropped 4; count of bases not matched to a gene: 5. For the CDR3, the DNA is TGTGCCAGCAGTTTAACGGACAGGGGCGGAGAGACCCAGTACTTC. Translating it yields CASSLTDRGGETQYF.

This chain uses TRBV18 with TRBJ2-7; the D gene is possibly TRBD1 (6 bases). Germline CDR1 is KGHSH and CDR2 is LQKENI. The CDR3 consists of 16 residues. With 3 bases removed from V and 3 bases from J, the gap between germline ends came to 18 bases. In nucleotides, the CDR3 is TGTGCCAGCTCACCGCTCCCGAGGACAGACCTCTACGAGCAGTACTTC. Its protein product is CASSPLPRTDLYEQYF.

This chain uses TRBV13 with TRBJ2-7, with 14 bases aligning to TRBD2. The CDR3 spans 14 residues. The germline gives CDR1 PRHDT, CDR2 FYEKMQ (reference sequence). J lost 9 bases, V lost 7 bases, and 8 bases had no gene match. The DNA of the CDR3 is TGTGCCAGCACCGGGACTAGCGGGAGAGGGGTGCAGTACTTC. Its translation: CASTGTSGRGVQYF. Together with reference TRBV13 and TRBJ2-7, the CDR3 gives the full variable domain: AAGVIQSPRHLIKEKRETATLKCYPIPRHDTVYWYQQGPGQDPQFLISFYEKMQSDKGSIPDRFSAQQFSDYHSELNMSSLELGDSALYFCASTGTSGRGVQYFGPGTRLTVT.

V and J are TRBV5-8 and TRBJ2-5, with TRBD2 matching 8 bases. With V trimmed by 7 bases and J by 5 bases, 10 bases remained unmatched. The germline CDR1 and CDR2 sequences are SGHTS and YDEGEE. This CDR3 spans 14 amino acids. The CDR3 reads CASVKVAGRETQYF. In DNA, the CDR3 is TGTGCCAGCGTCAAAGTAGCGGGAAGGGAGACCCAGTACTTC.

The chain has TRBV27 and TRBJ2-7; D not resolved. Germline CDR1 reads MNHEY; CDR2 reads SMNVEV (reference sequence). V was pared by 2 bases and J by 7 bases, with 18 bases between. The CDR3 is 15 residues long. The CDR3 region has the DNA TGTGCCAGCAGTTTAAGCTGGAGCGCTGTCGGAGAGCAGTACTTC. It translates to CASSLSWSAVGEQYF.

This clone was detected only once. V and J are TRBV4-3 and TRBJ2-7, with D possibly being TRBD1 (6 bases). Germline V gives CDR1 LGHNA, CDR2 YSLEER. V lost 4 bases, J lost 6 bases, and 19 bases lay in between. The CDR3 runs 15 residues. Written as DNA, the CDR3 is TGCGCCAGCAGCCCGTCGCAGCTTTTAGGGGGCGAGCAGTACTTC. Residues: CASSPSQLLGGEQYF.

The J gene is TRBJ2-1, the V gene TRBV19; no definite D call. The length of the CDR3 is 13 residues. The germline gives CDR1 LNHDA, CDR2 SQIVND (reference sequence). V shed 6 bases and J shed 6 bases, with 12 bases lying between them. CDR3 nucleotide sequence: TGTGCCAGTAGGACCACGTCGGGCAATGAGCAGTTCTTC. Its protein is CASRTTSGNEQFF.

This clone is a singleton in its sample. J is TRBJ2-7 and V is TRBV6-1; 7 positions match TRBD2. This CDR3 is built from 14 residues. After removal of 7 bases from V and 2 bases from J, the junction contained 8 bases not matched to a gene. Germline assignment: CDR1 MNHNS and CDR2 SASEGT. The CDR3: CASKTGTTTYEQYF. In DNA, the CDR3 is TGTGCCAGCAAGACCGGGACTACTACCTACGAGCAGTACTTC.

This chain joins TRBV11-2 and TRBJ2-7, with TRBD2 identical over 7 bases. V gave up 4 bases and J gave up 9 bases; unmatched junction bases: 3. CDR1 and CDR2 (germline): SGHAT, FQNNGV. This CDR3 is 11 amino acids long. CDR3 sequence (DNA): TGTGCCAGCAGCTCCTGGGGGGGGCAGTACTTC. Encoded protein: CASSSWGGQYF. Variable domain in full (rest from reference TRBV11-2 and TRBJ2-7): EAGVAQSPRYKIIEKRQSVAFWCNPISGHATLYWYQQILGQGPKLLIQFQNNGVVDDSQLPKDRFSAERLKGVDSTLKIQPAKLEDSAVYLCASSSWGGQYFGPGTRLTVT.

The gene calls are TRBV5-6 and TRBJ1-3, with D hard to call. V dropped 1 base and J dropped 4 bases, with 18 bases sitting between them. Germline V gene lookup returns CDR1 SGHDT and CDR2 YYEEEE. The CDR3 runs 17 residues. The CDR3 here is CASSLPEGWGSGNTIYF. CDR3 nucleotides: TGTGCCAGCAGCTTGCCCGAGGGTTGGGGATCAGGAAACACCATATATTTT.

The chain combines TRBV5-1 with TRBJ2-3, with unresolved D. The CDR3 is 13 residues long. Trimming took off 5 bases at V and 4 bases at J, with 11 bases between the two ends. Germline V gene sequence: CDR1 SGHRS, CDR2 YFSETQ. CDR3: CASSTLAADTQYF. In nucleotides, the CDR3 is TGCGCCAGCAGTACGTTAGCTGCAGATACGCAGTATTTT.

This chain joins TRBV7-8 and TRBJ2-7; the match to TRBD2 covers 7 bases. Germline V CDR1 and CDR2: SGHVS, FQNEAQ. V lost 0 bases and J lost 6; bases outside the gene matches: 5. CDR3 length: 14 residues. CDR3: CASSLAGGPVEQYF. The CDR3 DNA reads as TGTGCCAGCAGCTTAGCGGGAGGGCCGGTCGAGCAGTACTTC.

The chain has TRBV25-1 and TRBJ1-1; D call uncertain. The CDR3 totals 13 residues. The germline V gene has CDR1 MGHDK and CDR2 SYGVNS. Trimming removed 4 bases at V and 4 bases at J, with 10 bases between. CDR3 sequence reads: CASSAGVVTEAFF. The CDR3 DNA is TGTGCCAGCAGTGCCGGGGTGGTCACTGAAGCTTTCTTT.

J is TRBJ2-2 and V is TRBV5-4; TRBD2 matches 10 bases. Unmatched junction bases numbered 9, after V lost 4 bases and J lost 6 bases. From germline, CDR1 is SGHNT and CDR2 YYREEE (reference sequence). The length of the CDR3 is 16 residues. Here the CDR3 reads CASSKVLAGVPGELFF. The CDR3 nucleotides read TGTGCCAGCAGCAAAGTTCTAGCGGGAGTACCCGGGGAGCTGTTTTTT.

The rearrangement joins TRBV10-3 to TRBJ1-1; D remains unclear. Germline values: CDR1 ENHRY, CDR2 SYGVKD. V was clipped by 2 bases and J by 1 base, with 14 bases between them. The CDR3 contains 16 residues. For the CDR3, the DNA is TGTGCCATCAGTGAGCCGAAGGGAGTGACGAACACTGAAGCTTTCTTT. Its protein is CAISEPKGVTNTEAFF.

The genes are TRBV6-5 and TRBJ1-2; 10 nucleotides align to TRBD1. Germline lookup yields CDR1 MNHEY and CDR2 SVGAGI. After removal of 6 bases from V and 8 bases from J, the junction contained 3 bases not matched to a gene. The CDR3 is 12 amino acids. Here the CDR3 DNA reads TGTGCCAGCAGCGACAGGGGGCCAGGCTACACCTTC. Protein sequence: CASSDRGPGYTF.

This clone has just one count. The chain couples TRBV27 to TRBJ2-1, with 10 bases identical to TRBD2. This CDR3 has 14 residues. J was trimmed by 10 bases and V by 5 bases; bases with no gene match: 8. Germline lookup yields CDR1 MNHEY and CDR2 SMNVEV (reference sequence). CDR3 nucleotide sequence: TGTGCCAGCAGTGCCTCTAGCGGGAGAAGGGAGCAGTTCTTC. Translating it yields CASSASSGRREQFF.

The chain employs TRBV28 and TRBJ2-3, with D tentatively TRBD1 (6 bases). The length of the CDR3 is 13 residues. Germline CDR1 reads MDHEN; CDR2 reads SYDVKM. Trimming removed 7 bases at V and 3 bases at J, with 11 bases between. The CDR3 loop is CASTWGLTDTQYF. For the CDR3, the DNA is TGTGCCAGCACCTGGGGGCTGACAGATACGCAGTATTTT. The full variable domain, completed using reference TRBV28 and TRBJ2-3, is DVKVTQSSRYLVKRTGEKVFLECVQDMDHENMFWYRQDPGLGLRLIYFSYDVKMKEKGDIPEGYSVSREKKERFSLILESASTNQTSMYLCASTWGLTDTQYFGPGTRLTVL.